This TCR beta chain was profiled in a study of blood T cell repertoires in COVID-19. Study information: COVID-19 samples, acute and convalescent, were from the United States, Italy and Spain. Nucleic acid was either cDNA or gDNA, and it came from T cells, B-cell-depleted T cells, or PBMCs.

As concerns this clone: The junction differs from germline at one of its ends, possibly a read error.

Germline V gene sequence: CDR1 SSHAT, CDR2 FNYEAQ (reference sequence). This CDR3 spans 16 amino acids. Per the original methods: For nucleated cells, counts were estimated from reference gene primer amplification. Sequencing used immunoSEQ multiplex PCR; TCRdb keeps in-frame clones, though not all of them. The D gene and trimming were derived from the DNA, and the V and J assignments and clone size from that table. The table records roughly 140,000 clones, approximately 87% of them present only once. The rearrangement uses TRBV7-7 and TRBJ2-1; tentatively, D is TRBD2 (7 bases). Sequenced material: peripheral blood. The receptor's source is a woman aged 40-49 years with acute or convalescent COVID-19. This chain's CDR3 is CASSLEGEGLRNEQFF. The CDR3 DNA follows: TGTGCTAGCAGCTTAGAGGGGGAGGGCCTGAGAAATGAGCAGTTCTTC.